What follows are 12 T cell receptor beta chains derived from one specimen sequenced in a study of shared clonotypes between healthy human individuals. The data were produced by immunoSEQ multiplex PCR, yet TCRdb's version contains in-frame clones alone and is incomplete. This table holds millions of clones, more than 80% found once. The sample taken for sequencing was naive CD4+ T cells from PBMCs. Subset reported: CD45RA+ positively selected. The origin of the receptors is a man aged 18 to 30 in good health. Some clones in this sample may be carry-over from other donors' samples.

This clone was recorded only once. The chain couples TRBV5-1 to TRBJ2-3; D tentatively fits TRBD1 or TRBD2 (5 bases each). Germline V gives CDR1 SGHRS, CDR2 YFSETQ. CDR3 length: 15 residues. Trimming took 0 bases from V and 6 from J, leaving 14 bases between them. The DNA of the CDR3 is TGCGCCAGCAGCTTGGAGGGGACGGAAGGGGATACGCAGTATTTT. Amino acids: CASSLEGTEGDTQYF.

The J gene is TRBJ1-2, the V gene TRBV19; D uncertain. Per germline, CDR1 LNHDA and CDR2 SQIVND (reference sequence). V gave up 5 bases and J gave up 7 bases, with 11 bases separating them. The length of the CDR3 is 12 residues. CDR3: CASSPDRVGYTF. CDR3 sequence (DNA): TGTGCCAGTAGTCCTGATCGGGTTGGCTACACCTTC.

The V call is TRBV28, the J call TRBJ2-5, with 8 bases matching TRBD1. Germline assignment: CDR1 MDHEN and CDR2 SYDVKM. Trimming removed 6 bases from V and 4 bases from J; junction bases left unmatched: 4. The CDR3 contains 13 residues. As DNA, the CDR3 is TGTGCCAGCAGCCGCAGGGGGCGAGAGACCCAGTACTTC. Translating it yields CASSRRGRETQYF.

This chain links TRBV7-2 with TRBJ2-7, with no clear D. Germline CDR1 is SGHTA and CDR2 is FQGNSA. The length of the CDR3 is 13 residues. V shed 1 base and J shed 4 bases, with 8 bases lying between them. In DNA, the CDR3 is TGTGCCAGCAGCTTAGGCTGGCAATACGAGCAGTACTTC. It yields the protein CASSLGWQYEQYF.

The genes are TRBV7-6 and TRBJ1-2; D gene ambiguous. This CDR3 has 14 residues. V was trimmed by 3 bases and J by 4 bases, leaving 12 bases between them. CDR1 SGHVS and CDR2 FNYEAQ come from the germline V gene. Here the CDR3 DNA reads TGTGCCAGCAGCTTTGTGCAACAGAGCTATGGCTACACCTTC. Protein sequence: CASSFVQQSYGYTF.

This chain connects TRBV5-8 to TRBJ1-5, with D unclear. Trimming shortened V by 0 bases and J by 2 bases, and 15 bases separated the two germline ends. CDR3 size: 17 residues. The germline CDR1 and CDR2 sequences are SGHTS and YDEGEE. CDR3: CASSLEFGAEGNQPQHF. The DNA of the CDR3 is TGTGCCAGCAGCTTGGAATTCGGTGCAGAGGGCAATCAGCCCCAGCATTTT.

A single count supports this clone. This chain links TRBV7-9 with TRBJ1-3; D remains ambiguous. The CDR3 spans 12 residues. CDR1 is SEHNR, CDR2 FQNEAQ, per germline (reference sequence). V was cut by 5 bases and J by 4 bases, with 6 bases left in between. DNA for the CDR3: TGTGCCAGCAGCCAACTAGGAAACACCATATATTTT. Translation: CASSQLGNTIYF.

The genes are TRBV6-6 and TRBJ1-5; D uncertain. Germline CDR1 reads MNHNY; CDR2 reads SVGAGI (reference sequence). Trimming took 0 bases from V and 0 from J, leaving 9 bases between them. This CDR3 comprises 16 residues. CDR3 residues: CASSYSSDHSNQPQHF. In nucleotides, the CDR3 is TGTGCCAGCAGTTACTCGTCGGACCATAGCAATCAGCCCCAGCATTTT.

V and J are TRBV7-2 and TRBJ1-1; 8 bases map to TRBD1. Per the germline V gene, CDR1 is SGHTA and CDR2 is FQGNSA. J was trimmed by 7 bases and V by 1 base; bases with no gene match: 5. The length of the CDR3 is 14 residues. In DNA, the CDR3 is TGTGCCAGCAGCTTAGTTCAGGGGGCCCGTGAAGCTTTCTTT. As protein: CASSLVQGAREAFF.

The rearrangement uses TRBV7-9 and TRBJ2-2, with D hard to call. Trimming stripped 5 bases from V and 0 bases from J, with 13 bases between. CDR3 size: 16 residues. Germline assignment: CDR1 SEHNR and CDR2 FQNEAQ (reference sequence). CDR3 region: CASSPNAGSNTGELFF. The CDR3 DNA reads TGTGCCAGCAGCCCGAATGCCGGGTCGAACACCGGGGAGCTGTTTTTT.

This clone was seen just once. The CDR3 nucleotides are TGTGCCAGCAGTGGGACTCCCGGGGGTGAGCAGTTCTTC. The encoded protein is CASSGTPGGEQFF. The chain recombines TRBV6-5 with TRBJ2-1, with a tentative D call TRBD2 (6 bases). The CDR3 runs to 13 residues. Trimming left V 5 bases short and J 9 bases short, with 14 bases between. CDR1 and CDR2 from the germline V gene are MNHEY and SVGAGI.

This chain uses TRBV5-6 with TRBJ1-6; D perhaps matches TRBD1 (5 bases). The CDR3 totals 16 residues. Trimming shortened V by 0 bases and J by 5 bases, and 12 bases separated the two germline ends. Looked up from germline, CDR1 is SGHDT and CDR2 is YYEEEE. The CDR3 nucleotides read TGTGCCAGCAGCTTGGCGGGGGGGGTACATAATTCACCCCTCCACTTT. Protein: CASSLAGGVHNSPLHF.